The rows below give T cell receptor beta chains drawn from one sample of a study of T cell changes during pregnancy in multiple sclerosis. Profiling relied on immunoSEQ multiplex PCR, and the TCRdb table lists in-frame clones only, not all of them. This sample carries around 69,000 clones, roughly 92% of them seen once, and the ten largest clones take 2.1%. Specimen: peripheral blood, collected in the second trimester of pregnancy. The receptors stem from a female donor in good health, enrolled as a control in a pregnancy study. CDR3s include the opening cysteine and the closing phenylalanine or tryptophan.

J	V	CDR3
TRBJ2-7	TRBV27	CASSAGTSGGAFPYEQYF
TRBJ2-2	TRBV7-3	CASSLDGGELFF
TRBJ1-1	TRBV14	CASSQGGQGPLTEAFF
-	TRBV7-2	CASSFGLASYEQYF
TRBJ2-1	TRBV28	CASSLEITYNEQFF
TRBJ2-3	TRBV6-1	CASSATGSDTQYF
TRBJ1-4	TRBV27	CASSFTGTGDVAKLFF
TRBJ1-6	TRBV30	CAWSANSPLHF
TRBJ2-5	TRBV4-1	CASSQELAGARETQYF
TRBJ2-3	TRBV5-1	CASSRAGGQTDTQYF
TRBJ2-7	TRBV7-3	CASSQVRTGAHEQYF